These 23 T cell receptor beta chains were sequenced from one sample in a study of T cell responses to AZD1222 COVID-19 vaccine. The protocol was immunoSEQ multiplex PCR, while the TCRdb copy is restricted to in-frame clones and leaves out a portion. The sample has 140,000 to 150,000 clones; about 92% are singletons. The sequenced sample was peripheral blood, obtained after recovery from COVID-19. These receptors all come from an adult who had recovered from COVID-19.

V is TRBV2 and J is TRBJ2-7; TRBD1 might be the D (6 bases). Trimming stripped 6 bases from V and 5 bases from J, with 14 bases between. Germline CDR1 and CDR2: SNHLY and FYNNEI. This CDR3 is built from 13 residues. In DNA form, the CDR3 reads TGTGCCAGCAGCTCACAGGGTACGAACGAGCAGTACTTC. Protein: CASSSQGTNEQYF.

This clone is a singleton in its sample. The chain is built from TRBV4-1 and TRBJ2-1; 7 bases match TRBD1. From germline, CDR1 is MGHRA and CDR2 YSYEKL. The CDR3 runs 15 residues. Losses at the gene ends were 1 base for V and 4 bases for J; bases not matched to a gene: 4. The CDR3 DNA reads as TGCGCCAGCAGCCAAGGGGGGACAGAATACAATGAGCAGTTCTTC. As protein: CASSQGGTEYNEQFF.

The chain couples TRBV30 to TRBJ1-2, with 11 nucleotides matching TRBD1. The germline CDR1 and CDR2 sequences are GTSNPN and SVGIG (reference sequence). This CDR3 spans 15 amino acids. The V and J ends lost 4 bases and 4 bases, in that order; junction bases with no gene match: 8. In DNA form, the CDR3 reads TGTGCCTGGAAGTTGGGACAGGGGGTCTCCTATGGCTACACCTTC. Translation: CAWKLGQGVSYGYTF.

This chain links TRBV25-1 with TRBJ1-1; 8 nucleotides match TRBD1. CDR3 length equals 18 residues. CDR1 MGHDK and CDR2 SYGVNS come from the germline V gene. The trim removed 3 bases at V and 6 bases at J, leaving 18 bases unmatched. The CDR3 protein is CASSEELLTGGGPAEAFF. The CDR3 coding sequence is TGTGCCAGCAGTGAGGAGTTGCTAACAGGGGGAGGCCCCGCTGAAGCTTTCTTT.

The rearrangement links TRBV13 to TRBJ2-7, with D possibly being TRBD1 (5 bases). Trimming left V 5 bases short and J 4 bases short, with 18 bases between. This CDR3 has 15 amino acids. In germline, CDR1 is PRHDT, CDR2 FYEKMQ (reference sequence). The CDR3 DNA reads TGTGCCAGCAGCGTTCTCGGTCAGGGAAGGTACGAGCAGTACTTC. Translation gives CASSVLGQGRYEQYF.

The gene calls are TRBV28 and TRBJ2-1; the D gene is possibly TRBD2 (5 bases). There are 12 residues in the CDR3. V was cut by 2 bases and J by 10 bases, with 9 bases left in between. The germline gives CDR1 MDHEN, CDR2 SYDVKM. CDR3 protein: CASSLLAWEQFF. CDR3 in DNA: TGTGCCAGCAGTTTACTAGCTTGGGAGCAGTTCTTC. The full variable domain, with the rest looked up from reference TRBV28 and TRBJ2-1, is DVKVTQSSRYLVKRTGEKVFLECVQDMDHENMFWYRQDPGLGLRLIYFSYDVKMKEKGDIPEGYSVSREKKERFSLILESASTNQTSMYLCASSLLAWEQFFGPGTRLTVL.

J is TRBJ1-1 and V is TRBV14; D is uncertain. Germline V lookup: CDR1 SGHDN, CDR2 FVKESK. CDR3 size: 13 residues. Trimming took off 3 bases at V and 1 base at J, with 6 bases between the two ends. The CDR3 sequence: CASSHAGNTEAFF. Here the CDR3 DNA reads TGTGCCAGCAGCCATGCAGGGAACACTGAAGCTTTCTTT.

J is TRBJ1-1 and V is TRBV28; maybe TRBD1 (6 bases). Germline assignment: CDR1 MDHEN and CDR2 SYDVKM. The CDR3 totals 13 residues. V lost 3 bases, J lost 7 bases, and 12 bases lay in between. The CDR3 spells CASSFRGQIEAFF. In DNA form, the CDR3 reads TGTGCCAGCAGTTTCCGGGGGCAGATTGAAGCTTTCTTT.

The chain recombines TRBV28 with TRBJ1-2; 9 bases fit TRBD1. The CDR3 spans 14 residues. CDR1 and CDR2 from the germline V gene are MDHEN and SYDVKM. V shed 6 bases and J 3 bases; nucleotides not matched to a gene: 5. CDR3 coding DNA: TGTGCCAGCAGGTACAGGGGGCTAGACTATGGCTACACCTTC. Amino acid sequence: CASRYRGLDYGYTF.

This clone was seen a single time. The genes are TRBV4-1 and TRBJ2-3; TRBD2 matches 11 bases. This CDR3 is built from 16 residues. Germline CDR1 reads MGHRA; CDR2 reads YSYEKL. With 0 bases clipped from V and 6 bases from J, the junction kept 5 bases outside the gene matches. The chain's CDR3 is CASSQDTSGSVDTQYF. As DNA, the CDR3 is TGCGCCAGCAGCCAAGATACTAGCGGGAGTGTGGATACGCAGTATTTT.

The chain employs TRBV7-8 and TRBJ2-7; 10 bases are shared with TRBD2. The V gene end was trimmed by 1 base and the J gene end by 4 bases; junction bases not matched to a gene: 4. There are 15 residues in the CDR3. Per the germline V gene, CDR1 is SGHVS and CDR2 is FQNEAQ. The chain's CDR3 is CASSLEASGRYEQYF. CDR3 DNA sequence: TGTGCCAGCAGCTTAGAGGCTAGCGGGAGATACGAGCAGTACTTC. Combining the CDR3 with reference TRBV7-8 and TRBJ2-7 gives the whole variable domain GAGVSQSPRYKVAKRGQDVALRCDPISGHVSLFWYQQALGQGPEFLTYFQNEAQLDKSGLPSDRFFAERPEGSVSTLKIQRTQQEDSAVYLCASSLEASGRYEQYFGPGTRLTVT.

The gene calls are TRBV5-1 and TRBJ2-5, with 7 bases that match TRBD1. V shed 7 bases, J shed 2 bases, and the junction held 8 bases outside the gene matches. Per germline, CDR1 SGHRS and CDR2 YFSETQ. CDR3 length equals 14 residues. The CDR3 spells CASRSRQGQETQYF. The CDR3 nucleotides read TGCGCCAGCCGGTCCCGACAGGGACAAGAGACCCAGTACTTC.

The chain uses TRBV29-1 and TRBJ2-7; the D gene is possibly TRBD2 (6 bases). CDR3 length: 14 residues. The V gene lost 2 bases and the J gene lost 2 bases, with 13 bases spanning the gap. CDR1 is SQVTM and CDR2 is ANQGSEA in the germline V gene. The CDR3 here is CSVEWAGSAYEQYF. As DNA, the CDR3 is TGCAGCGTTGAATGGGCGGGGAGCGCCTACGAGCAGTACTTC.

The count of this clone is one. The J gene is TRBJ2-4, the V gene TRBV4-1; D is undetermined. V was trimmed by 1 base and J by 3 bases, leaving 13 bases between them. The CDR3 runs to 16 residues. Germline V gene sequence: CDR1 MGHRA, CDR2 YSYEKL. Here the CDR3 reads CASSQADATHKNIQYF. As DNA, the CDR3 is TGCGCCAGCAGCCAAGCGGACGCTACCCACAAAAACATTCAGTACTTC.

V and J are TRBV4-1 and TRBJ2-1, with 9 nucleotides matching TRBD2. The germline CDR1 and CDR2 sequences are MGHRA and YSYEKL. V lost 5 bases and J lost 2; bases outside the gene matches: 4. The CDR3 sequence is 15 residues long. The CDR3 sequence: CASSLREGPYNEQFF. The CDR3 DNA is TGCGCCAGCAGCTTGCGGGAGGGCCCCTACAATGAGCAGTTCTTC.

This chain links TRBV14 with TRBJ2-3; 7 bases agree with TRBD2. With V trimmed by 0 bases and J by 1 base, 7 bases remained unmatched. This CDR3 is 17 amino acids long. The germline V gene encodes CDR1 SGHDN and CDR2 FVKESK. In nucleotides, the CDR3 is TGTGCCAGCAGCCAAGATTTCGCTAGCGGCCGCACAGATACGCAGTATTTT. Translation gives CASSQDFASGRTDTQYF.

The rearrangement joins TRBV18 to TRBJ1-2; D is undetermined. Germline CDR1 is KGHSH and CDR2 is LQKENI. The CDR3 consists of 15 residues. Trimming cost V 0 bases and J 2 bases, with 10 bases left between them. CDR3 sequence reads: CASSPPVRRNYGYTF. The CDR3 DNA sequence: TGTGCCAGCTCACCACCGGTCCGAAGGAACTATGGCTACACCTTC.

The genes are TRBV3-1 (or the pseudogene TRBV3-2) and TRBJ1-4, with a tentative D call TRBD1 (5 bases). The CDR3 loop spans 13 amino acids. Trimming took 1 base from V and 7 from J, leaving 7 bases between them. The germline CDR1 and CDR2 sequences are LGHDT and YNNKEL (reference sequence). The CDR3 reads CASSQGGIEKLFF. CDR3 nucleotides: TGTGCCAGCAGCCAAGGGGGGATTGAAAAACTGTTTTTT.

The gene calls are TRBV19 and TRBJ2-5, with D perhaps assigned TRBD1 or TRBD2 (6 bases each). CDR3 length: 14 residues. The V gene's germline CDR1 is LNHDA and CDR2 SQIVND (reference sequence). Trimming pared 3 bases from V and 4 bases from J, leaving 12 bases between. CDR3 sequence: CASSMGRGGETQYF. The CDR3 DNA sequence: TGTGCCAGTAGTATGGGCAGGGGAGGAGAGACCCAGTACTTC.

The J gene is TRBJ2-5, the V gene TRBV7-2; D is ambiguous. Deletions cut 6 bases from V and 9 bases from J, with 17 bases between. Germline values: CDR1 SGHTA, CDR2 FQGNSA. This CDR3 has 13 amino acids. The CDR3 loop is CASSPNMGGAQYF. CDR3 coding DNA: TGTGCCAGCAGTCCTAATATGGGTGGGGCCCAGTACTTC.

The chain carries TRBV5-6 and TRBJ2-7; TRBD1 matches 8 bases. Germline-derived CDR1 and CDR2 are SGHDT and YYEEEE. There are 15 residues in the CDR3. Trimming cost V 2 bases and J 3 bases; bases outside gene matches: 7. The CDR3 loop reads CASSFVGTGLYEQYF. The CDR3, as DNA: TGTGCCAGCAGCTTTGTGGGGACAGGCCTCTACGAGCAGTACTTC.

The chain is built from TRBV7-9 and TRBJ2-5; tentative D call: TRBD1 (5 bases). There are 15 residues in the CDR3. Germline V gene lookup returns CDR1 SEHNR and CDR2 FQNEAQ (reference sequence). V was shortened by 4 bases and J by 5 bases, with 17 bases between the two germline ends. CDR3 nucleotides: TGTGCCAGCAGCTCACATAGAAGGGGTTTGGAGACCCAGTACTTC. Translated, it gives CASSSHRRGLETQYF.

J is TRBJ2-1 and V is TRBV4-1; 10 bases are shared with TRBD2. The CDR3 runs to 16 residues. Germline CDR1 reads MGHRA; CDR2 reads YSYEKL. The V and J ends lost 6 bases and 6 bases, in that order; junction bases with no gene match: 11. Here the CDR3 reads CASSRIASGSVNEQFF. The CDR3 DNA reads TGCGCCAGCAGTAGGATTGCTAGCGGGAGTGTCAATGAGCAGTTCTTC.